This entry concerns a single T cell receptor beta chain. CDR1 and CDR2 (germline): MNHEY, SMNVEV (reference sequence). This CDR3 region has 15 residues. J gave up 8 bases and V 3 bases, and 10 bases lay outside the gene matches. Random hexamers were used to reverse transcribe about 0.45 to 1 ug of RNA. One entry per CDR3 protein, called by TCRdb with MiXCR from the immunoSEQ multiplex PCR reads. The profile shows some 200,000 distinct CDR3 sequences, more than 85% of them singletons. The sample is drawn from a study of CD8 T cells in Susac syndrome. The sequencing sample was made of CD8+ T cells from PBMCs. The chain couples TRBV27 to TRBJ2-1; 7 positions agree with TRBD2. This receptor was taken from a human donor with Susac syndrome. The CDR3 spells CASSLGGRRLDEQFF. DNA for the CDR3: TGTGCCAGCAGTTTGGGGGGGAGGCGCCTCGATGAGCAGTTCTTC.